This TCR beta chain was observed in a study of Ad26.COV2.S vaccination and SARS-CoV-2 variants. In the study overall: The COV1001 Ad26.COV2.S trial arm included the donor. The vaccine Ad26.COV2.S was put into the muscle once, or twice with 56 days between. Study observations and caveats: It is possible that the TCR breadth and depth analyses underestimated the total T cell responses.

The data were produced by immunoSEQ multiplex PCR, yet TCRdb's version contains in-frame clones alone and is incomplete. The table includes around 320,000 clones, about 86% detected once. As to this clone: Antigen unknown.

CDR1 is SSHAT and CDR2 is FNYEAQ in the germline V gene (reference sequence). V was shortened by 5 bases and J by 4 bases, with 9 bases between the two germline ends. This CDR3 is 13 amino acids long. The sample's treatment: about 20 received Ad26.COV2.S at low or high dose, single or two shots; about 5 received placebo; per-sample allocation not given. Specimen acquisition occurred on day 63 following the initial vaccine or placebo injection. The V call is TRBV7-7, the J call TRBJ2-1, with D perhaps matching TRBD1 (6 bases). This TCR was sampled from a person between 18 and 59 years old who received the Ad26.COV2.S COVID-19 vaccine or a placebo. This specimen consisted of peripheral blood, obtained in a trial of Ad26.COV2.S vaccine versus placebo. The CDR3 loop reads CASSPDSYNEQFF. The CDR3 DNA follows: TGTGCCAGCAGCCCGGACAGTTACAATGAGCAGTTCTTC. The complete variable domain, with remaining parts taken from reference TRBV7-7 and TRBJ2-1, reads GAGVSQSPRYKVTKRGQDVTLRCDPISSHATLYWYQQALGQGPEFLTYFNYEAQPDKSGLPSDRFSAERPEGSISTLTIQRTEQRDSAMYRCASSPDSYNEQFFGPGTRLTVL.